This is a list of T cell receptor beta chains from one sample in a study of cytomegalovirus exposure and HLA in healthy donors. Some clones are missing from TCRdb's copy, which holds only in-frame ones; the method was immunoSEQ multiplex PCR. The sample shows around 200,000 clones, roughly four fifths of them seen only once. Sequencing was performed on PBMCs. The source is a woman in her twenties or thirties in good health and CMV-seropositive. The CDR3 runs from the conserved cysteine through the conserved F or W.

>TRBV4-2|TRBJ2-1
CASSPHRGGSYNEQFF
>TRBV7-9|TRBJ2-1
CASSLVGQGMNNEQFF
>TRBV10-2|TRBJ2-1
CASGRAPVNEQFF
>TRBV18|TRBJ2-4
CASSSDSAKNIQYF
>TRBV2|TRBJ1-2
CASSEVAGNYGYTF
>TRBV4-1|TRBJ2-1
CASSQVTTGGQFF
>TRBV14|TRBJ2-5
CASSHRTGTSGRETQYF
>TRBV7-8|TRBJ1-4
CASSSTGGEKLFF
>TRBV28|TRBJ1-1
CASSPYPDILNTEAFF
>TRBV27|TRBJ2-3
CASSFSGGTDTQYF